This T cell receptor beta chain was captured in a study of OX40 agonist ivuxolimab in advanced cancers. Deletions cut 5 bases from V and 5 bases from J, with 16 bases between. The length of the CDR3 is 13 residues. Germline CDR1 GTSNPN, CDR2 SVGIG (reference sequence). Profiling relied on immunoSEQ multiplex PCR, and the TCRdb table lists in-frame clones only, not all of them. The sample holds approximately 22,000 clones, more than 65% seen once. The receptor comes from an adult with an advanced solid tumor such as melanoma, head and neck, liver or kidney cancer. The rearrangement links TRBV30 to TRBJ2-7, with D perhaps being TRBD1 or TRBD2 (5 bases each). The specimen comprised CD4+ or CD8+ T cells sorted from blood, sampled in a trial of the OX40 agonist ivuxolimab. CDR3 in amino acids: CAWASQGSDEQYF. Written as DNA, the CDR3 is TGTGCCTGGGCCTCGCAGGGTAGCGACGAGCAGTACTTC.